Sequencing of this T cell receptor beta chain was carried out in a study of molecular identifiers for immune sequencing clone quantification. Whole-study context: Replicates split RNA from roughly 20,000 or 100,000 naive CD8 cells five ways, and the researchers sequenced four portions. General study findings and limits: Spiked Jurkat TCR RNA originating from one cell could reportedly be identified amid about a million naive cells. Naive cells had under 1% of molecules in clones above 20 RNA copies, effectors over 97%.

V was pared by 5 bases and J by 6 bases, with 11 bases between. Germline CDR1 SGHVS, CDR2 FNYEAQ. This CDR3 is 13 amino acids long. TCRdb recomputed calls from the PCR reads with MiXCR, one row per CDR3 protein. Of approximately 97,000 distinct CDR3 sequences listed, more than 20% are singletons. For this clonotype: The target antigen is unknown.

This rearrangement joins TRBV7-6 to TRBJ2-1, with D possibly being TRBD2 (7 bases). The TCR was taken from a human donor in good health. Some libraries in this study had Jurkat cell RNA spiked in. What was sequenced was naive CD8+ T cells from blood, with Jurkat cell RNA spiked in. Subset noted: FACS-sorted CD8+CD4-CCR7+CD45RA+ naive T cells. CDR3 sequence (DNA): TGTGCCAGCAGCCCTGGGGGGGCCAATGAGCAGTTCTTC. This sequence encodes CASSPGGANEQFF.